The next 28 T cell receptor beta chains were all read from a single sample in a study of blood T cell repertoires in COVID-19. Method: immunoSEQ multiplex PCR; TCRdb's copy keeps in-frame clones and lacks some. Of roughly 250,000 clones listed, 86% are singletons. Sequenced sample: PBMCs or T cells enriched from blood (not recorded which). Receptors were obtained from a woman between 40 and 50 years old with acute COVID-19.

This chain links TRBV5-1 with TRBJ2-1; TRBD2 matches 8 bases. The CDR3 is made up of 16 amino acids. Unmatched junction bases numbered 10, after V lost 0 bases and J lost 8 bases. Looked up from germline, CDR1 is SGHRS and CDR2 is YFSETQ. Written as DNA, the CDR3 is TGCGCCAGCAGCTTGGCCCTGATAAGCGGGAGCGATGAGCAGTTCTTC. Its protein product is CASSLALISGSDEQFF.

The V and J genes are TRBV5-8 and TRBJ1-5, with D unclear. V lost 6 bases to trimming and J lost 0 bases, with 13 bases between them. CDR1 and CDR2 from the germline V gene are SGHTS and YDEGEE. The CDR3 spans 15 residues. Here the CDR3 reads CASTLEPYSNQPQHF. DNA of the CDR3: TGTGCCAGCACCCTAGAACCGTATAGCAATCAGCCCCAGCATTTT.

V gene TRBV19 combines with J gene TRBJ1-4; 10 nucleotides match TRBD1. The germline V gene encodes CDR1 LNHDA and CDR2 SQIVND (reference sequence). Trimming removed 5 bases from V and 6 bases from J; junction bases left unmatched: 6. This CDR3 region has 15 residues. CDR3 bases: TGTGCCAGTAGTCTTCGGACAGGGGGACATGAAAAACTGTTTTTT. This codes for CASSLRTGGHEKLFF.

This clone was observed once. The chain links TRBV5-4 to TRBJ2-7; 8 bases match TRBD2. This CDR3 region has 15 residues. Trimming at V came to 4 bases and at J to 3 bases, leaving 9 bases not matched to a gene. Looked up from germline, CDR1 is SGHNT and CDR2 is YYREEE (reference sequence). CDR3 region: CASSPGAGGSYEQYF. The CDR3 bases are TGTGCCAGCAGCCCGGGGGCGGGAGGAAGCTACGAGCAGTACTTC.

V is TRBV5-1 and J is TRBJ2-3, with TRBD2 identical over 8 bases. The trim removed 3 bases at V and 4 bases at J, leaving 4 bases unmatched. This CDR3 contains 14 residues. Germline CDR1 reads SGHRS; CDR2 reads YFSETQ. In nucleotides, the CDR3 is TGCGCCAGCAGCTGGACTAGCCGGCCAGATACGCAGTATTTT. Its translation: CASSWTSRPDTQYF.

Regarding this clone: The CDR3 carries no conserved terminal phenylalanine or tryptophan, so it likely arises from a read error. No DNA is shown, since the ends of the CDR3 on it are uncertain; the CDR3 is the one TCRdb lists. The V call is TRBV6-6, the J call TRBJ2-7; the D call in the table, TRBD2, was not verified against the DNA. Germline CDR1 is MNHNY and CDR2 is SVGAGI (reference sequence). The CDR3 is made up of 13 amino acids, end residues included. The CDR3 sequence: CASSFTPGLAGVT.

This rearrangement joins TRBV13 to TRBJ1-1; no reliable D call. V was trimmed by 4 bases and J by 5 bases, leaving 8 bases between them. Germline V gene sequence: CDR1 PRHDT, CDR2 FYEKMQ (reference sequence). The CDR3 is made up of 12 amino acids. CDR3 DNA: TGTGCCAGCAGCTCCCCCAGGACTGAAGCTTTCTTT. This sequence encodes CASSSPRTEAFF.

The J gene is TRBJ2-1, the V gene TRBV27; D gene unclear. The germline V and J ends were trimmed by 5 bases and 0 bases, with 11 bases remaining between them. CDR3 length equals 15 residues. Germline V lookup: CDR1 MNHEY, CDR2 SMNVEV (reference sequence). The CDR3 DNA is TGTGCCAGCAGTCACGACTTAAACTCCTACAATGAGCAGTTCTTC. As protein: CASSHDLNSYNEQFF.

The gene calls are TRBV28 and TRBJ2-7; 9 nucleotides match TRBD1. The V and J ends lost 4 bases and 3 bases, in that order; junction bases with no gene match: 4. CDR3 length: 14 amino acids. Germline V gives CDR1 MDHEN, CDR2 SYDVKM. The CDR3 coding sequence is TGTGCCAGCAGTTCGGGACAGGGCGACTACGAGCAGTACTTC. Its protein is CASSSGQGDYEQYF.

CDR3 amino acids: CASSQFDTPDSYNEQFF. The CDR3 nucleotides are TGCGCCAGCAGTCAATTTGACACACCTGACTCCTACAATGAGCAGTTCTTC. This rearrangement joins TRBV23-1 to TRBJ2-1; D is undetermined. TRBV23-1 is an ORF, with its function uncertain. V lost 1 base to trimming and J lost 0 bases, with 13 bases between them. The CDR3 covers 17 residues.

The chain carries TRBV4-1 and TRBJ1-2; D might be TRBD1 (5 bases). The CDR3 extends over 14 amino acids. Germline loops: CDR1 MGHRA, CDR2 YSYEKL. V gave up 0 bases and J gave up 5 bases, with 10 bases separating them. The CDR3 DNA is TGCGCCAGCAGCCAAGAGGGGCAGATATATGGCTACACCTTC. Protein sequence: CASSQEGQIYGYTF.

The V gene is TRBV28, the J gene TRBJ2-3, with D possibly matching TRBD1 (8 bases). V shed 6 bases and J shed 6 bases, with 16 bases lying between them. The CDR3 loop spans 14 amino acids. Germline CDR1 MDHEN, CDR2 SYDVKM. The CDR3 region is CASSRGQGGDTQYF. The CDR3 DNA follows: TGTGCCAGCAGCCGCGGACAGGGAGGGGATACGCAGTATTTT.

The chain is built from TRBV7-9 and TRBJ1-1; 7 nucleotides line up with TRBD1. V lost 2 bases to trimming and J lost 0 bases; unmatched junction nucleotides: 3. Germline CDR1 SEHNR, CDR2 FQNEAQ (reference sequence). The CDR3 is 15 amino acids. Written as DNA, the CDR3 is TGTGCCAGCAGCTTATGGACAGGAATGAACACTGAAGCTTTCTTT. Its translation is CASSLWTGMNTEAFF.

This chain links TRBV14 with TRBJ2-5; a possible D gene is TRBD1 (5 bases). The CDR3 loop spans 15 amino acids. V dropped 2 bases and J dropped 1 base, with 11 bases sitting between them. Germline loops: CDR1 SGHDN, CDR2 FVKESK. This chain's CDR3 is CASSQWSGFQETQYF. CDR3 nucleotides: TGTGCCAGCAGCCAATGGTCAGGGTTCCAAGAGACCCAGTACTTC. Variable domain in full (rest from reference TRBV14 and TRBJ2-5): EAGVTQFPSHSVIEKGQTVTLRCDPISGHDNLYWYRRVMGKEIKFLLHFVKESKQDESGMPNNRFLAERTGGTYSTLKVQPAELEDSGVYFCASSQWSGFQETQYFGPGTRLLVL.

The chain carries TRBV6-5 and TRBJ2-7, with D maybe TRBD2 (6 bases). Trimming removed 0 bases at V and 4 bases at J, with 13 bases between. This CDR3 is built from 15 residues. Germline CDR1 is MNHEY and CDR2 is SVGAGI. In nucleotides, the CDR3 is TGTGCCAGCAGTTACTCAAGGAGGAGGGGATACGAGCAGTACTTC. This sequence encodes CASSYSRRRGYEQYF.

The chain is built from TRBV7-9 and TRBJ1-6, with 9 nucleotides matching TRBD1. The germline gives CDR1 SEHNR, CDR2 FQNEAQ (reference sequence). This CDR3 contains 17 residues. V dropped 5 bases and J dropped 6; count of bases not matched to a gene: 11. The chain's CDR3 is CASSPGTGFALNSPLHF. DNA for the CDR3: TGTGCCAGCAGCCCCGGGACAGGGTTCGCCCTTAATTCACCCCTCCACTTT.

V and J are TRBV4-1 and TRBJ2-7, with D tentatively TRBD2 (6 bases). Trimming took off 4 bases at V and 2 bases at J, with 12 bases between the two ends. The germline V gene encodes CDR1 MGHRA and CDR2 YSYEKL. CDR3 length: 14 residues. The CDR3 DNA reads TGCGCCAGCAGCCCCCTGGAGGGAGCCTACGAGCAGTACTTC. It yields the protein CASSPLEGAYEQYF.

This clone was picked up one time. The chain couples TRBV24-1 to TRBJ1-4; no reliable D call. This CDR3 has 13 residues. The germline V gene encodes CDR1 KGHDR and CDR2 SFDVKD. V dropped 3 bases and J dropped 7 bases, with 8 bases sitting between them. The CDR3 DNA follows: TGTGCCACCAGTGATCCAGGAAGTGAAAAACTGTTTTTT. It translates to CATSDPGSEKLFF.

This sequence joins TRBV6-1 and TRBJ1-2, with D possibly being TRBD1 (6 bases). Trimming removed 0 bases from V and 10 bases from J, with 9 bases in between. CDR1 is MNHNS and CDR2 is SASEGT in the germline V gene. The CDR3 loop spans 12 amino acids. For the CDR3, the DNA is TGTGCCAGCAGTGAAGCGAGGACAGTCTACACCTTC. Translating gives CASSEARTVYTF.

The chain uses TRBV10-3 and TRBJ2-7, with D possibly TRBD1 on 6 matching bases. The ends were cut back, 7 bases at V and 5 bases at J, with 21 bases in the middle. The CDR3 totals 15 residues. From germline, CDR1 is ENHRY and CDR2 SYGVKD. CDR3 DNA sequence: TGTGCCATCACCAAAGGGGCAGGGGCTATGGACGAGCAGTACTTC. It specifies CAITKGAGAMDEQYF.

This chain connects TRBV6-5 to TRBJ2-1; perhaps TRBD2 as D (6 bases). Germline CDR1 reads MNHEY; CDR2 reads SVGAGI. Trimming took off 6 bases at V and 0 bases at J, with 12 bases between the two ends. CDR3 length equals 15 residues. CDR3 nucleotides: TGTGCCAGCAGCTTAAGCGGGTACTCCTACAATGAGCAGTTCTTC. The encoded protein is CASSLSGYSYNEQFF.

This sequence joins TRBV5-6 and TRBJ2-1, with TRBD2 identical over 14 bases. J was trimmed by 4 bases and V by 0 bases; bases with no gene match: 3. The CDR3 runs to 17 residues. Germline V gives CDR1 SGHDT, CDR2 YYEEEE. The CDR3 is CASSLGLAGGWYNEQFF. The CDR3 DNA reads TGTGCCAGCAGCTTGGGACTAGCGGGAGGGTGGTACAATGAGCAGTTCTTC.

The count of this clone is one. The V gene is TRBV7-9, the J gene TRBJ1-6, with D possibly matching TRBD1 (6 bases). The CDR3 has 14 amino acids. From germline, CDR1 is SEHNR and CDR2 FQNEAQ (reference sequence). V was shortened by 6 bases and J by 7 bases, with 13 bases between the two germline ends. The CDR3: CASSPTGWNSPLHF. Written as DNA, the CDR3 is TGTGCCAGCAGTCCTACAGGGTGGAATTCACCCCTCCACTTT.

J is TRBJ1-1 and V is TRBV29-1, with D unresolved. V lost 0 bases and J lost 5, with 13 bases in between. Germline V gene lookup returns CDR1 SQVTM and CDR2 ANQGSEA. The CDR3 extends over 14 amino acids. The CDR3 protein is CSVEDHGGRTEAFF. The DNA of the CDR3 is TGCAGCGTTGAAGACCACGGCGGGAGGACTGAAGCTTTCTTT. The entire variable domain, with the rest obtained from reference TRBV29-1 and TRBJ1-1, is as follows: SAVISQKPSRDICQRGTSLTIQCQVDSQVTMMFWYRQQPGQSLTLIATANQGSEATYESGFVIDKFPISRPNLTFSTLTVSNMSPEDSSIYLCSVEDHGGRTEAFFGQGTRLTVV.

J is TRBJ2-7 and V is TRBV7-6, with 10 bases identical to TRBD2. Germline values: CDR1 SGHVS, CDR2 FNYEAQ. The ends lost 5 bases at V and 0 bases at J; junction bases unmatched: 4. The CDR3 runs to 15 residues. The CDR3 loop is CASSRGTSDSYEQYF. The CDR3 DNA is TGTGCCAGCAGCCGAGGGACTAGCGACTCCTACGAGCAGTACTTC.

The rearrangement joins TRBV3-1 (or the pseudogene TRBV3-2) to TRBJ2-1; TRBD2 is a possible D gene (6 bases). With 3 bases removed from V and 7 bases from J, the gap between germline ends came to 13 bases. This CDR3 comprises 14 residues. In germline, CDR1 is LGHDT, CDR2 YNNKEL (reference sequence). For the CDR3, the DNA is TGTGCCAGCAGCCAGAAAGGACGGGAGAATGAGCAGTTCTTC. It translates to CASSQKGRENEQFF.

This sequence joins TRBV9 and TRBJ2-2, with TRBD1 matching over 7 bases. The junction had 7 bases not matched to a gene; V was cut back by 1 base and J by 1 base. CDR3 size: 17 residues. Germline assignment: CDR1 SGDLS and CDR2 YYNGEE. The CDR3 DNA follows: TGTGCCAGCAGCGTAAGTACAGGGGCTGAGAACACCGGGGAGCTGTTTTTT. Its translation is CASSVSTGAENTGELFF.

This clone has more than one count but fewer than ten. The chain recombines TRBV5-4 with TRBJ2-1; TRBD1 aligns across 10 bases. CDR3 size: 13 residues. The ends lost 4 bases at V and 8 bases at J; junction bases unmatched: 3. Germline values: CDR1 SGHNT, CDR2 YYREEE (reference sequence). The CDR3 sequence: CASSPGTGDEQFF. In nucleotides, the CDR3 is TGTGCCAGCAGCCCCGGGACAGGGGATGAGCAGTTCTTC. The full variable domain, rest sourced from reference TRBV5-4 and TRBJ2-1, is ETGVTQSPTHLIKTRGQQVTLRCSSQSGHNTVSWYQQALGQGPQFIFQYYREEENGRGNFPPRFSGLQFPNYSSELNVNALELDDSALYLCASSPGTGDEQFFGPGTRLTVL.